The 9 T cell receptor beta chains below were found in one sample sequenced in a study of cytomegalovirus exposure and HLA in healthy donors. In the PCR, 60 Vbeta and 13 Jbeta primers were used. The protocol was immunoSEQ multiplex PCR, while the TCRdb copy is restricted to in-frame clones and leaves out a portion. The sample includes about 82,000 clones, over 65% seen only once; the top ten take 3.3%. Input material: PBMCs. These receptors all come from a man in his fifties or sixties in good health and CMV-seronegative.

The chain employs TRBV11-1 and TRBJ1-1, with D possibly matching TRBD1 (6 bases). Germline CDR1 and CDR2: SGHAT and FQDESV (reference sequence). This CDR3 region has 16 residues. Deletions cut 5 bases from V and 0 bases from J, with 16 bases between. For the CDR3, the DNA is TGTGCCAGCAGCCCGACAGGACTGTCGATGAACACTGAAGCTTTCTTT. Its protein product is CASSPTGLSMNTEAFF. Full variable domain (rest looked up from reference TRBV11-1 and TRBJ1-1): EAEVAQSPRYKITEKSQAVAFWCDPISGHATLYWYRQILGQGPELLVQFQDESVVDDSQLPKDRFSAERLKGVDSTLKIQPAELGDSAMYLCASSPTGLSMNTEAFFGQGTRLTVV.

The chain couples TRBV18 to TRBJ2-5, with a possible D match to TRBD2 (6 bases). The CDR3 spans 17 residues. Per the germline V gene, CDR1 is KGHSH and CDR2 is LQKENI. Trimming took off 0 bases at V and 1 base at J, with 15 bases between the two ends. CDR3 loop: CASSPPFYGSGQETQYF. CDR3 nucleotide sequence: TGTGCCAGCTCACCACCATTTTACGGGAGCGGCCAAGAGACCCAGTACTTC. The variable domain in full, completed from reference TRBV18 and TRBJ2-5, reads NAGVMQNPRHLVRRRGQEARLRCSPMKGHSHVYWYRQLPEEGLKFMVYLQKENIIDESGMPKERFSAEFPKEGPSILRIQQVVRGDSAAYFCASSPPFYGSGQETQYFGPGTRLLVL.

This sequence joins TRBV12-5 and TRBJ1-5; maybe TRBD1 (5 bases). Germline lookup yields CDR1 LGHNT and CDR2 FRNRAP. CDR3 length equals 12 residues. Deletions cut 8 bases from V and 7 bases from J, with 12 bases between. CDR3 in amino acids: CASNGGSQPQHF. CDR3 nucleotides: TGTGCTAGTAATGGGGGGAGCCAGCCCCAGCATTTT. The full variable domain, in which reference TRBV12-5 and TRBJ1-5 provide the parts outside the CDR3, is DARVTQTPRHKVTEMGQEVTMRCQPILGHNTVFWYRQTMMQGLELLAYFRNRAPLDDSGMPKDRFSAEMPDATLATLKIQPSEPRDSAVYFCASNGGSQPQHFGDGTRLSIL.

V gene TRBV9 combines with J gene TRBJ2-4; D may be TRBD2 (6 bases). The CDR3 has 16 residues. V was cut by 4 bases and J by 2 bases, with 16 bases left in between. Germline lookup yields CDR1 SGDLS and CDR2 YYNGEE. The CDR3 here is CASSRSPAGSKNIQYF. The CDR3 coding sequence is TGTGCCAGCAGCCGTAGCCCCGCGGGGTCCAAAAACATTCAGTACTTC. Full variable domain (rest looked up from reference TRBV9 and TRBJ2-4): DSGVTQTPKHLITATGQRVTLRCSPRSGDLSVYWYQQSLDQGLQFLIQYYNGEERAKGNILERFSAQQFPDLHSELNLSSLELGDSALYFCASSRSPAGSKNIQYFGAGTRLSVL.

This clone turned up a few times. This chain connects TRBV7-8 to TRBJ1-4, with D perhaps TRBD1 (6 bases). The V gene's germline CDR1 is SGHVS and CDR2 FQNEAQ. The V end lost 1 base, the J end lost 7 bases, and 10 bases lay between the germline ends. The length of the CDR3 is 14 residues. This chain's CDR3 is CASSLGTGFEKLFF. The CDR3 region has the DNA TGTGCCAGCAGCTTAGGAACAGGGTTTGAAAAACTGTTTTTT.

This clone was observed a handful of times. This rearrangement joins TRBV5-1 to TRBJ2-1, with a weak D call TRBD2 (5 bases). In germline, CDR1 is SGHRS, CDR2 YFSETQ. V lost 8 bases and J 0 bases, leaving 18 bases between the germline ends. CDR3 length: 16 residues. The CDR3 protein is CASRPLDSYSYNEQFF. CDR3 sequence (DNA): TGCGCCAGTAGGCCGCTGGACTCCTACTCCTACAATGAGCAGTTCTTC.

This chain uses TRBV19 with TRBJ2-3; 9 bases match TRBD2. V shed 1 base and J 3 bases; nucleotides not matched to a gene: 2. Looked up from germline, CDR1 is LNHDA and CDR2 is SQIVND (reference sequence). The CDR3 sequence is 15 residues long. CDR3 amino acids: CASSIGGGVTDTQYF. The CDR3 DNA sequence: TGTGCCAGTAGTATAGGCGGGGGGGTTACAGATACGCAGTATTTT.

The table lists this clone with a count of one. CDR3 region: CASSSLTGTYEQYF. CDR3 nucleotides: TGTGCCAGCAGCTCCCTAACCGGGACCTACGAGCAGTACTTC. The rearrangement links TRBV7-9 to TRBJ2-7, with a tentative D call TRBD2 (5 bases). CDR3 length: 14 residues. V lost 4 bases, J lost 2 bases, and 12 bases lay in between. Germline-derived CDR1 and CDR2 are SEHNR and FQNEAQ (reference sequence).

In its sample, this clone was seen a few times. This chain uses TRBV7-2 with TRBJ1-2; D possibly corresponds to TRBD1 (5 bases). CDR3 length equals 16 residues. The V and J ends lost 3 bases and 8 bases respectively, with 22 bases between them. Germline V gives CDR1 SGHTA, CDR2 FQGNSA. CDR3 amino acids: CASSFGLGQGLPGYTF. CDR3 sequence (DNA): TGTGCCAGCAGCTTTGGCCTTGGGCAGGGCCTTCCAGGCTACACCTTC.